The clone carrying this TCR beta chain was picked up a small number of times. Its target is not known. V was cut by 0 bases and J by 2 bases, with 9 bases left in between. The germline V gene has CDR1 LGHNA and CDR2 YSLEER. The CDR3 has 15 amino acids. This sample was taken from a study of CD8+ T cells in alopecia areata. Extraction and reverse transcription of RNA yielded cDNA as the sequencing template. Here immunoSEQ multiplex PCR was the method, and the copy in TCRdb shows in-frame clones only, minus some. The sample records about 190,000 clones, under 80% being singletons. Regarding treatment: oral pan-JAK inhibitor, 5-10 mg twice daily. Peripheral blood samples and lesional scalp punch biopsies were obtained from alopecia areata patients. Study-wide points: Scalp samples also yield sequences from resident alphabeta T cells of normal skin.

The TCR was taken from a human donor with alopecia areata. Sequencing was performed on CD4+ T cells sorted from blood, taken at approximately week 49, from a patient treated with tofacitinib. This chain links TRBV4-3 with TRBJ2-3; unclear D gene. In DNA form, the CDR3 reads TGCGCCAGCAGCCAAGAAAGGCAGAACACAGATACGCAGTATTTT. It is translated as CASSQERQNTDTQYF.